This T cell receptor (beta chain) originates from a study of OX40 agonist ivuxolimab in advanced cancers. For the study at large: At 65% to 90% male, the cohort had a mean age of approximately 60 years, ranging from 23 to 79.

The data were produced by immunoSEQ multiplex PCR, yet TCRdb's version contains in-frame clones alone and is incomplete. The top ten hold about 0.82% of the sample, which has 80,000 to 100,000 clones, approximately 90% seen once. Per germline, CDR1 SGHRS and CDR2 YFSETQ. This CDR3 contains 13 residues. This clonotype originated in an adult with an advanced solid tumor such as melanoma, head and neck, liver or kidney cancer. The V gene is TRBV5-1, the J gene TRBJ2-5, with D perhaps matching TRBD2 (5 bases). The J call may be faulty, since TRBJ2-7 better matches the DNA end. The sample was CD4+ or CD8+ T cells sorted from blood, taken in a trial of the OX40 agonist ivuxolimab. DNA of the CDR3: TGCGCCAGCAGGGACGGAGAGGGCTACGAGCAGTACTTC. It translates to CASRDGEGYEQYF.